This T cell receptor beta chain is from a study of cytomegalovirus exposure and HLA in healthy donors (dated by TCRdb to the late 2010s). The study in broad terms: In an earlier analysis of 587 of the donors, about 270 Gb of sequence data and 90 million to 120 million unique TCR beta sequences from some 170 million T cells were reported. A later analysis re-analyzed previously published TCR beta repertoires from roughly 630 donors and added high-resolution HLA genotyping to study TCR occurrence patterns. The number of typed donors differed by locus: roughly 629-640 for A, B, C, DRB1 and DQB1; approximately 530 for DQA1; fewer than 610 for DPA1; and roughly 450 for DPB1. All discovery cohort repertoires had been generated on a single sequencing platform. Among almost 400 genotyped donors of the cohort, an average of approximately 250,000 unique TCR beta nucleotide sequences were sequenced per donor, roughly 20% of them non-productive. Of the 398 genotyped donors, approximately 83% fell in the genetic ancestry cluster associated with self-reported Caucasian donors. The study combined high-throughput TCR immunosequencing, statistical association of individual TCRs with disease status, and machine learning to predict cytomegalovirus infection status. HLA typing covered class I and class II loci at four-digit resolution. The study used immunosequencing to profile the T cell repertoires of some 600 subjects and linked those repertoires to cytomegalovirus serostatus. The study aimed to test whether cataloging public T cell receptors could reveal signatures of past pathogen exposure. About five DR-DQ haplotypes were treated as single units for association and clustering because of strong linkage in the cohort. Approximately 310 gigabases of sequencing data and around 85 million unique TCR sequences made up an early release that covered approximately 650 HLA-typed donors. In an earlier analysis of about 590 of the donors, high-throughput TCR beta sequencing was used to judge whether each TCR beta V gene segment behaved as functional or pseudogenic. Alongside the repertoire data, information on donor age, sex, ethnicity and CMV serostatus was compiled. Genome-wide SNP genotypes for about 65% of the 666 donors were used in a later genetic analysis, which treated that subset as a discovery cohort. In the later analysis, no new phenotypic data were used to find candidate immune exposures; instead, reliance was placed on TCR beta sequences and their occurrence across donors. A separate validation cohort of roughly 110 different subjects was used in addition to the 666-subject first cohort. Points the paper makes about the study in general: The sequencing pipeline was judged likely to have produced a cluster of highly shared sequence variants as a technical artifact. In a later analysis, 16,951 TCR beta sequences were associated with specific HLA alleles at a false discovery rate of 0.05. The presence/absence analyses assumed that sequencing depth was roughly uniform across donors, and that assumption may not be true. According to the authors, the approach could potentially be generalized to other disease states and immunological phenotypes. In a later analysis, several top co-occurrence clusters were reported to appear linked to parvovirus B19, influenza, CMV and Epstein-Barr virus. CMV serostatus was the only immune exposure information available for the cohort. In a later analysis, most CMV-associated TCR beta chains were found to appear HLA-restricted, with HLA associations seemingly driven largely by CMV exposure. Compared with equally common non-associated chains, HLA-associated TCR beta chains in a later analysis were more clonally expanded and had lower generation probabilities. Compared with the approximately 670-donor mean, donors in an Asian-associated ancestry cluster had fewer N-insertions in productive TCRs, according to a later genetic analysis. Correlated functional status among segregating V segments might reflect linkage disequilibrium, but an unknown experimental factor could not be ruled out. Only TCR beta chains were sequenced in this cohort, and the absence of alpha or paired-chain data limited detectable features. In a later genetic analysis, a missense DCLRE1C variant was associated with V-gene and J-gene trimming of TCR beta chains, and the association was replicated in an independent cohort. When HLA alleles, especially DR and DQ, strongly co-occurred, TCR associations were difficult to assign to individual alleles. In a later analysis, TCR association rates were found to vary across HLA loci, with the most associated TCRs seen for DRB1 alleles and the fewest for HLA-C alleles. Most TCR sequences were observed very rarely across donors, whereas some public TCRs were present in many individuals. The classifier was reported to diagnose cytomegalovirus status with high specificity and sensitivity in both the original cohort and the validation cohort. Because HLA typing was missing for some donors at each locus, association tests included only the typed subset. Because counts were too low, roughly 17 rarely observed V segments, including chromosome 9 orphons, were left out of the earlier analysis of some 640 of the donors. The study listed 164 TCR beta chains as associated with cytomegalovirus. An earlier analysis of approximately 530 of the donors showed that most TCR beta V segments appeared in productive rearrangements either about 90% or about 30% of the time, which broadly matched IMGT annotations. Because the 87-base-pair reads could not distinguish some IMGT-functional V segments, including TRBV6-2 and TRBV6-3, those segments were excluded. A further reported finding was that TCR beta sequences accurately predicted the HLA-A and HLA-B alleles for most subjects in the first cohort. In vitro tests confirmed that a few of the cytomegalovirus-associated TCR beta chains recognize cytomegalovirus antigens.

Relative to germline, V is missing 5 bases and J is missing 7 bases, with 4 bases of the junction outside any gene match. CDR1 and CDR2 were assigned from the germline V gene as MNHEY and SVGAGI. The CDR3 sequence holds 13 residues, the cysteine and phenylalanine included. The kept DNA is CDR3 alone, 39 bases in frame from the first base. The cohort comprised several hundred healthy bone marrow donors. All cohort members were sampled while nominally healthy, although unrecorded immune exposures were likely present. The donor tested CMV seronegative and was one of the 352 seronegative cohort members. A peripheral blood sample was collected from each donor, and TCR beta sequencing was performed on peripheral blood mononuclear cells. The Qiagen DNeasy Blood Extraction Kit was used to extract genomic DNA from the blood cell samples. Concerning this clone: Its target antigen remains unknown. Qualities for individual bases were not recorded, and no much larger clone is one base off.

The library was built by means of the immunoSEQ multiplex PCR assay. A mixture of 60 forward primers for TCR Vbeta segments and 13 reverse primers for TCR Jbeta segments was used in the multiplex PCR. Amplification of the CDR3 region of rearranged TCR beta genes was performed with a multiplex PCR assay on genomic DNA. On the Illumina HiSeq System, the amplified TCR beta libraries were sequenced as 87-base-pair reads. On the study's bioinformatics: In a later analysis, some 80 million unique TCR beta chains were counted across the roughly 610 repertoires, and about 10 million of these chains were shared by at least two donors. Raw reads were error-corrected and collapsed into unique sequences with a nearest-neighbor algorithm that merged closely related sequences to remove PCR and sequencing errors. To assign V, D and J gene segments, CDR3 sequences were aligned to IMGT reference sequences. For a sequence to be retained, a match of at least six nucleotides was required to both a V gene segment and a J gene segment. A rearrangement was called productive if the CDR3 had no stop codons and remained in frame with V and J, and every other rearrangement was called non-productive. CDR3 was defined according to IMGT convention as the region running from the second conserved V-encoded cysteine to the conserved J-encoded phenylalanine. In an earlier analysis of more than 550 of the donors, sequences lacking an unambiguous match to a single V gene segment were excluded. In an earlier analysis of about 590 of the donors, a V segment was called functional when productive rearrangements were above 56.7%, and segregating when the standard deviation between donors exceeded 5%. To diagnose cytomegalovirus status from the catalog of TCR beta chain sequences, a statistical classification framework was built. A later analysis assigned V and J genes by comparing TCR nucleotide sequences with IMGT/GENE-DB human TR gene sequences. A later analysis assigned CDR3 sequences and most-parsimonious VDJ recombination scenarios with the TCRdist pipeline. In a later analysis, each TCR beta chain was defined by its CDR3 amino acid sequence together with its V-gene family, and reads lacking a unique V-gene family were excluded. In a later analysis, 450 to 600 highly shared, low-generation-probability nucleotide sequences were removed to address suspected cross-contamination and a sequencing artifact. For each public chain, a later analysis derived a clonal expansion index from normalized ranks of inferred template counts within each repertoire. In a later analysis, generation probabilities were computed with a VDJ recombination model fitted to out-of-frame rearrangements, and the resulting probabilities were checked against IGoR. A later analysis scored TCR-TCR, TCR-HLA and TCR-CMV co-occurrence with hypergeometric tests, applying a repertoire-size bias correction to TCR pairs. To estimate false discovery rates, a later analysis permuted the HLA or CMV assignments 20 times. A later analysis grouped co-occurring TCRs with DBSCAN, adding TCRdist sequence similarity when clustering within HLA-allele-positive subsets. Repertoires with fewer than 30,000 or more than 120,000 public chains, plus five repertoires with anomalous nucleotide sharing, were excluded from co-occurrence clustering. What TCRdb holds here is the immuneACCESS table cut down to in-frame rearrangements. Part of the clones is not present; checked against another copy, under half of the missing clones reflect an unresolved V gene, and the others are unexplained. That table furnishes V, J and clone size, whereas the DNA furnished D and trimming. The sample data list about 120,000 clones, and 78% of these were observed just once. The ten largest clones take up roughly 1.3% of the sample.

This receptor was identified in a woman aged 25 to 39 in good health and CMV-seronegative. The sequence joins TRBV6-5 to TRBJ2-1; 8 nucleotides in the junction match TRBD1. Material for sequencing was PBMCs. The sequenced DNA is TGTGCCAGCAGTCTTGGACAGGGTAATGAGCAGTTCTTC. The translation is CASSLGQGNEQFF.